This TCR beta chain appears in the sequencing data of a study of blood T cell repertoires in COVID-19 (TCRdb year 2020). For the wider study: Collaborator samples came from the United States, Italy and Spain and covered acute and convalescent phases of COVID-19. The prospective study material was composed of cDNA or gDNA derived from T cells, B-cell-depleted T cells, or PBMCs. Deeply sampled blood TCRbeta repertoires from subjects exposed to, actively infected with, or recovered from COVID-19 were included in the dataset. The repertoires were released in a freely available public database meant as a resource for research on the immune response to SARS-CoV-2. Samples came from the ongoing ImmuneRACE study (first 160 participants) plus 1,254 subjects from 6 global collaborators. A de-identified subject ID, COVID-19 status, age in years and sex were almost always included in the sample metadata. Where available, HLA class I and class II types were taken from metadata supplied by the sample provider and were not determined by assay-based typing.

The immunoSEQ Assay, a bias-controlled multiplex PCR, was used to amplify TCRbeta CDR3 regions from genomic DNA. The study's own analysis went as follows. The number of nucleated cells in each sample was estimated by amplification of reference gene primers within the assay. To quantify the absolute abundance of each unique TCRbeta CDR3 rearrangement, sequence reads were collapsed and filtered. For each sample, productive Simpson clonality was calculated as the square root of Simpson's diversity index over productive rearrangements. TCRdb retrieved this table from immuneACCESS and kept in-frame rearrangements only. Not all clones are present; in checked studies, unresolved V genes account for under half, and no reason is known for the remainder. Clonal size and the V and J genes are those of that table, whereas D and trimming came from the DNA. Across this sample there are about 230,000 clones, with over 75% seen only once. The ten most abundant clones make up roughly 5% of the sample.

From the cysteine through the phenylalanine, the CDR3 covers 15 amino acids. Of the read, only the CDR3 DNA is kept; its 45 bases are in frame from base 1. Germline trimming amounts to 3 bases on V and 4 bases on J, with 2 as the count of junction bases outside the gene matches. CDR1 and CDR2 (MNHEY, SMNVEV) derive from the germline V gene (reference sequence). One collaborating source in Seattle enrolled patients while the patients were actively infected and followed the patients over time throughout the course of disease. Collaborating institutions collected whole blood in K2EDTA tubes following their own protocols. For TCRbeta analysis, collaborator samples were shipped as frozen whole blood, as isolated PBMCs, or as DNA extracted from either sample type. General findings and caveats noted by the study authors: The amount of clinical and demographic metadata varied by source and participant and was provided uncurated.

With respect to this clone: The clone's antigen remains unknown. No much larger clone is present one base from it, and per-base qualities are unavailable.

The sequenced sample consisted of peripheral blood. This receptor chain uses TRBV27 and TRBJ2-5; 13 central bases correspond to TRBD2. This sequence originates from a man over 45 with COVID-19, enrolled during active disease. The DNA sequence is as follows: TGTGCCAGCAGTTTTACTAGCGGGGGGGGAGAGACCCAGTACTTC. This sequence encodes CASSFTSGGGETQYF.